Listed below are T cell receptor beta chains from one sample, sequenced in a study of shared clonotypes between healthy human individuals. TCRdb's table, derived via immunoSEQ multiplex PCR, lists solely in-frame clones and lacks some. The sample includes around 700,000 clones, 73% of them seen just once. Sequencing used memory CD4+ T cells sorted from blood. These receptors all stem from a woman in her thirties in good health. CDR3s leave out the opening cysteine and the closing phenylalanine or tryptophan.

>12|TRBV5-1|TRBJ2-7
ASTPGAGTYEQY
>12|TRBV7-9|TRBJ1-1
ASSLVQGATEAF
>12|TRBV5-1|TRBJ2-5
ASSLTGLGETQY
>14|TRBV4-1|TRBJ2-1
ASSPGRGRSYNEQF
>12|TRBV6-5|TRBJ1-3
ASLDAFAGNTIY
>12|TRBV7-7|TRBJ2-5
ASSPSGVQETQY
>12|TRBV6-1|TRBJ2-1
ASSGTLLAGRQF
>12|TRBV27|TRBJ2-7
ASSAAGRRGEQY
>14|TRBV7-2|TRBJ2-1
ASSSQAGVSYNEQF
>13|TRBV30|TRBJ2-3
AWEAAGVRGYTQY
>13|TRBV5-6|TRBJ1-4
ASSLGTATNEKLF
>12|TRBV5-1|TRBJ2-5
ASSEQGRGETQY
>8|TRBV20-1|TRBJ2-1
RRWEHRRF
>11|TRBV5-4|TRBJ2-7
ASSLVAGGPLG
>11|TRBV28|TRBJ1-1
ASIYPGTTEAF
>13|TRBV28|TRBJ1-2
ATQGEGRGNFGYT
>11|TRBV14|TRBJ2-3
ASSQVTGIGQY
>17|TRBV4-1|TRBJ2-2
ASSRIRDRVRGETGELF
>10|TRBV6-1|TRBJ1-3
ATSSSGNTIY
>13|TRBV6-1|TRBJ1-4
ASSEGAGTNEKLF
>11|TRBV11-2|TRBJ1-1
ASSPGGNTEAF
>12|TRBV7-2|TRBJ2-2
ASSLEDGNGELF
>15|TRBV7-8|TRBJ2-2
ASSPRTMGANTGELF
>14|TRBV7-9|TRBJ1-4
ASSVDRVWVSEKLF
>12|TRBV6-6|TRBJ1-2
ASSTGTGKNGYT
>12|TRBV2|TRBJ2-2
ASSPGTSYGELF
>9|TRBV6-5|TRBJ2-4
ASRTADIQY
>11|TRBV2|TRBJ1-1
ASSGPRDGEAF
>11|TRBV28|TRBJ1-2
ASSRDGARGYT
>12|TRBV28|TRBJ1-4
ASGPVATNEKLF
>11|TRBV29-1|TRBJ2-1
SVLAGVDNEQF
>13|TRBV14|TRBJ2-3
ASSQNPHPTDTQY
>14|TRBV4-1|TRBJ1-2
ASSQGRAGGWVGYT
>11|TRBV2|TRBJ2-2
ASSFEGVGELF
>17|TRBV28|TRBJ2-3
ASSFGLAGQLSSTDTQY